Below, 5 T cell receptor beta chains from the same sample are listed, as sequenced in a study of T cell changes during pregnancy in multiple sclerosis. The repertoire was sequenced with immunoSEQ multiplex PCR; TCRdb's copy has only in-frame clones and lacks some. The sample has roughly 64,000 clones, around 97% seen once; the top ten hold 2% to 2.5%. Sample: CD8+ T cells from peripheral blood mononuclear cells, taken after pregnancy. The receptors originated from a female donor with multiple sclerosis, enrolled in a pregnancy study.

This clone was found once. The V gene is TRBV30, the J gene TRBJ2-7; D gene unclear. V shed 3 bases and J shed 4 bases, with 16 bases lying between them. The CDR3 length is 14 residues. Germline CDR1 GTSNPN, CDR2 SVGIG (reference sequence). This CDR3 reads CAWRRPPARYEQYF. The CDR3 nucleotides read TGTGCCTGGAGGAGGCCTCCTGCGAGGTACGAGCAGTACTTC.

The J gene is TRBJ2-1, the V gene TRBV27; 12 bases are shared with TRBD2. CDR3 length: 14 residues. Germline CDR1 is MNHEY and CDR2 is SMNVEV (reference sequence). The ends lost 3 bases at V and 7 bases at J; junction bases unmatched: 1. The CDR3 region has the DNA TGTGCCAGCAGTTTGGGGACTAGCGGGAATGAGCAGTTCTTC. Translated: CASSLGTSGNEQFF.

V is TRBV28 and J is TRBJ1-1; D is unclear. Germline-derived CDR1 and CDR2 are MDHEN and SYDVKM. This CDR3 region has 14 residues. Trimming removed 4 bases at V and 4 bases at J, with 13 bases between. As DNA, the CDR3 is TGTGCCAGCAGTTGGACTCGGAGTGGCACTGAAGCTTTCTTT. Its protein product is CASSWTRSGTEAFF. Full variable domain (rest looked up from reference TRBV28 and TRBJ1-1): DVKVTQSSRYLVKRTGEKVFLECVQDMDHENMFWYRQDPGLGLRLIYFSYDVKMKEKGDIPEGYSVSREKKERFSLILESASTNQTSMYLCASSWTRSGTEAFFGQGTRLTVV.

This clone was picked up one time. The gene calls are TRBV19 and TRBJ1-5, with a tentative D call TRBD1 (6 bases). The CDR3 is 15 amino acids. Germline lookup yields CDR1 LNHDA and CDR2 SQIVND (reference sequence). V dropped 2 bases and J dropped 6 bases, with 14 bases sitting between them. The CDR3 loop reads CASSISAGVAQPQHF. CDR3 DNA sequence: TGTGCCAGTAGTATATCTGCAGGGGTGGCTCAGCCCCAGCATTTT.

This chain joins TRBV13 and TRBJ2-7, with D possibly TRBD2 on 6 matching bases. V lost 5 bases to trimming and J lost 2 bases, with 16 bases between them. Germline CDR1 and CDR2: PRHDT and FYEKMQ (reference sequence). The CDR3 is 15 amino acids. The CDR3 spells CASSASGVVPYEQYF. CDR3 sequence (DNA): TGTGCCAGCAGCGCCTCGGGGGTAGTACCCTACGAGCAGTACTTC.